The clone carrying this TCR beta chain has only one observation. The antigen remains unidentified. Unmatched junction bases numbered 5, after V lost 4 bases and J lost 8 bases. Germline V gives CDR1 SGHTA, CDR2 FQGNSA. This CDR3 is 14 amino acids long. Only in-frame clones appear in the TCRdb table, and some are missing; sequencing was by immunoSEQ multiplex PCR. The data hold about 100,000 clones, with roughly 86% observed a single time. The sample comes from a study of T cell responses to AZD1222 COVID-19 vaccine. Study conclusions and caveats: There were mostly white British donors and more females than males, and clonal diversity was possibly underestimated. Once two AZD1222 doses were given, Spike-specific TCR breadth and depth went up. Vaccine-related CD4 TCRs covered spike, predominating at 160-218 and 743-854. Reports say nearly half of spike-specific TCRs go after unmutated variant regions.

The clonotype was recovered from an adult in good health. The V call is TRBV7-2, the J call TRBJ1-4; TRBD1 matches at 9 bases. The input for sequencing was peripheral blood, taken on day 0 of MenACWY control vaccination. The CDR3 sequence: CASSSQGAREKLFF. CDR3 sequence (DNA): TGTGCCAGCAGCTCACAGGGGGCAAGAGAAAAACTGTTTTTT.